Below are 20 T cell receptor beta chains sequenced from a single sample in a study of read filtering for tumor transcriptome and immune sequencing (dated by TCRdb to the early 2020s). The sequencer was an Illumina HiSeq 4000. TCR libraries were built from 400 ng RNA with the Immunoverse kit, using molecular barcoded adaptors covering alpha/delta and beta/gamma chains. TCRdb trimmed the raw reads at Q25, called clones with MiXCR and kept productive beta chains. Each entry merges the rows of one CDR3 protein and shows their most common DNA and genes. Within this sample are nearly 60,000 distinct CDR3 sequences, with approximately 13% of them counted one time only. The ten largest clonotypes hold more than 15% of the sample. Sequenced input: a population of CD138-negative cells sorted from bone marrow. The cell subset or site label here, explained by the study, means: bone marrow mononuclear cells depleted of CD138+ plasma/myeloma cells by negative magnetic selection. The receptors were gathered from a donor aged 40 or older with multiple myeloma.

This clonotype was observed many times. The chain has TRBV6-6 and TRBJ2-7; D not certain. This CDR3 has 15 amino acids. V shed 7 bases and J shed 5 bases, with 21 bases lying between them. The V gene's germline CDR1 is MNHNY and CDR2 SVGAGI (reference sequence). The CDR3 loop reads CASTPSLRRSHEQYF. The CDR3 DNA follows: TGTGCCAGCACCCCTTCTTTACGGCGAAGCCACGAGCAGTACTTC.

This clonotype showed up many times. The chain couples TRBV4-2 to TRBJ2-1; D possibly corresponds to TRBD2 (6 bases). Germline CDR1 and CDR2: LGHNA and YNFKEQ. Trimming stripped 4 bases from V and 8 bases from J, with 36 bases between. The CDR3 consists of 21 residues. This chain's CDR3 is CASSRSEGAGGFSKGRDEQFF. The CDR3 DNA reads as TGTGCCAGCAGCCGATCTGAGGGAGCGGGTGGGTTCTCCAAGGGTCGAGATGAGCAGTTCTTC.

Points on this clonotype: One base away lies a much larger clone, so this may be a sequencing read error. The V and J genes are TRBV9 and TRBJ1-2; no firm D call. CDR1 is SGDLS, CDR2 YYNGEE, per germline. The CDR3 has 14 residues. CDR3: CACSRITETHGYTF. In DNA, the CDR3 is TGTGCCTGCAGCCGAATTACGGAGACTCATGGCTACACCTTC.

This clonotype was seen ten or more times. CDR3: CASTPHPGPEAFF. Here the CDR3 DNA reads TGTGCCAGCACTCCACACCCTGGGCCTGAAGCTTTCTTT. This rearrangement joins TRBV2 to TRBJ1-1; no clear D. V was clipped by 7 bases and J by 6 bases, with 15 bases between them. There are 13 residues in the CDR3. From germline, CDR1 is SNHLY and CDR2 FYNNEI.

Of note for this clonotype: A much bigger clone sits one base away, suggesting this may be a read error. The conserved final phenylalanine or tryptophan is absent from the CDR3, which likely points to a read error. This rearrangement joins TRBV5-1 to TRBJ2-2, with 8 bases lining up with TRBD1. The CDR3 sequence is 17 residues long. Germline assignment: CDR1 SGHRS and CDR2 YFSETQ. V shed 0 bases, J shed 1 base, and the junction held 5 bases outside the gene matches. This chain's CDR3 is CASSLDRGTGNTGELFL. In nucleotides, the CDR3 is TGCGCCAGCAGCTTGGACAGGGGGACCGGGAACACCGGGGAGCTGTTTCTT.

This clonotype was recorded many times. The V call is TRBV3-1, the J call TRBJ2-3; TRBD2 matches at 8 bases. Trimming at V came to 0 bases and at J to 1 base, leaving 12 bases not matched to a gene. Germline V gives CDR1 LGHDT, CDR2 YNNKEL (reference sequence). The CDR3 is 19 amino acids. The CDR3 sequence: CASSQDYYSGDEGTDTQYF. In nucleotides, the CDR3 is TGTGCCAGCAGCCAAGACTACTATAGCGGGGATGAGGGCACAGATACGCAGTATTTT.

The sample holds many counts of this clonotype. The chain uses TRBV7-9 and TRBJ1-4; D is uncertain. V was cut by 1 base and J by 3 bases, with 9 bases left in between. The CDR3 loop spans 15 amino acids. Germline loops: CDR1 SEHNR, CDR2 FQNEAQ (reference sequence). In DNA, the CDR3 is TGTGCCAGCAGCTTAGTAGTGAGGGCTAATGAAAAACTGTTTTTT. It codes for CASSLVVRANEKLFF. The entire variable domain, with the rest obtained from reference TRBV7-9 and TRBJ1-4, is as follows: DTGVSQNPRHKITKRGQNVTFRCDPISEHNRLYWYRQTLGQGPEFLTYFQNEAQLEKSRLLSDRFSAERPKGSFSTLEIQRTEQGDSAMYLCASSLVVRANEKLFFGSGTQLSVL.

The V gene is TRBV29-1, the J gene TRBJ2-2; a weak D match, TRBD1 (5 bases). The CDR3 contains 12 residues. The ends were cut back, 6 bases at V and 6 bases at J, with 11 bases in the middle. Germline CDR1 reads SQVTM; CDR2 reads ANQGSEA. DNA for the CDR3: TGCAGCGTCGACAGACAATCCGGGGAGCTGTTTTTT. Protein sequence: CSVDRQSGELFF.

V is TRBV7-6 and J is TRBJ2-1; 9 bases agree with TRBD1. Trimming removed 2 bases from V and 5 bases from J; junction bases left unmatched: 1. Germline loops: CDR1 SGHVS, CDR2 FNYEAQ. The CDR3 is made up of 14 amino acids. The CDR3 DNA follows: TGTGCCAGCAGCTTATGGGACAGGGACAATGAGCAGTTCTTC. Its translation: CASSLWDRDNEQFF.

This clonotype has a count of ten or more. The chain carries TRBV2 and TRBJ1-5; D is unclear. This CDR3 has 15 residues. Trimming stripped 2 bases from V and 4 bases from J, with 12 bases between. The germline gives CDR1 SNHLY, CDR2 FYNNEI. CDR3 sequence: CASSELEGFNQPQHF. In DNA form, the CDR3 reads TGTGCCAGCAGTGAATTAGAAGGGTTTAATCAGCCCCAGCATTTT.

This clonotype was counted between two and nine times. V gene TRBV5-1 combines with J gene TRBJ1-2, with 7 nucleotides matching TRBD1. The ends lost 4 bases at V and 6 bases at J; junction bases unmatched: 9. In germline, CDR1 is SGHRS, CDR2 YFSETQ. This CDR3 is 14 amino acids long. This CDR3 is CASSTRKGADGYTF. The CDR3 DNA follows: TGCGCCAGCAGCACTCGAAAGGGGGCGGATGGCTACACCTTC.

Remarks on this clonotype: It may be a read error: a sequence one base away is much more abundant. The chain joins TRBV7-9 to TRBJ2-1; possibly TRBD2 for D (7 bases). There are 16 residues in the CDR3. Trimming stripped 5 bases from V and 6 bases from J, with 20 bases between. Germline values: CDR1 SEHNR, CDR2 FQNEAQ (reference sequence). DNA of the CDR3: TGTGCCAGCAGCCACGAGGCGGGGGCGGCTTCCAATGAGCAGTTCTTC. Translated: CASSHEAGAASNEQFF.

This clonotype has just a few counts. Being one base from a much bigger clone, this may be a read error. The chain recombines TRBV20-1 with TRBJ1-5; D may be TRBD1 (6 bases). Germline assignment: CDR1 DFQATT and CDR2 SNEGSKA (reference sequence). This CDR3 has 15 residues. The CDR3 loop is CSAREGAGGNQLQHF. The CDR3 coding sequence is TGCAGTGCTAGAGAGGGGGCCGGGGGCAATCAGCTCCAGCATTTT.

At least ten counts were recorded for this clonotype. The chain is built from TRBV20-1 and TRBJ1-3; maybe TRBD1 (6 bases). CDR1 is DFQATT, CDR2 SNEGSKA, per germline (reference sequence). V was shortened by 1 base and J by 0 bases, with 22 bases between the two germline ends. CDR3 size: 19 residues. This CDR3 reads CSARAPAGAPPYSGNTIYF. As DNA, the CDR3 is TGCAGTGCTAGAGCTCCGGCAGGGGCACCCCCATACTCTGGAAACACCATATATTTT.

As regards this clonotype: A clone one base away is much larger, so this may be a read error. The V gene is TRBV29-1, the J gene TRBJ1-1; 7 bases agree with TRBD1. With 7 bases clipped from V and 7 bases from J, the junction kept 15 bases outside the gene matches. The CDR3 is 14 amino acids. Germline assignment: CDR1 SQVTM and CDR2 ANQGSEA. The CDR3 DNA follows: TGCAGCGCAGGGGGGAGGGCCCCTGTGGGTGAAGCTTTCTTT. This sequence encodes CSAGGRAPVGEAFF.

This clonotype was found many times. The V gene is TRBV18, the J gene TRBJ1-5; D not resolved. Germline loops: CDR1 KGHSH, CDR2 LQKENI. The CDR3 runs 13 residues. Trimming removed 2 bases at V and 5 bases at J, with 7 bases between. This chain's CDR3 is CASSPGSDQPQHF. The CDR3 DNA sequence: TGTGCCAGCTCACCAGGGAGTGATCAGCCCCAGCATTTT.

This clonotype was counted ten times or more. The V call is TRBV5-5, the J call TRBJ2-1; 7 bases match TRBD1. The CDR3 runs 18 residues. CDR1 is SGHKS and CDR2 is YYEKEE in the germline V gene (reference sequence). Germline trimming cut 0 bases from V and 5 bases from J; bases unmatched to any gene: 14. The CDR3 region has the DNA TGTGCCAGCAGCTTGGTTTTTGAGGGGGCTGAGGAGGACAATGAGCAGTTCTTC. Amino acids: CASSLVFEGAEEDNEQFF. The full variable domain, completed using reference TRBV5-5 and TRBJ2-1, is DAGVTQSPTHLIKTRGQQVTLRCSPISGHKSVSWYQQVLGQGPQFIFQYYEKEERGRGNFPDRFSARQFPNYSSELNVNALLLGDSALYLCASSLVFEGAEEDNEQFFGPGTRLTVL.

This clonotype was counted many times. The chain recombines TRBV28 with TRBJ1-1; D uncertain. Per the germline V gene, CDR1 is MDHEN and CDR2 is SYDVKM. The CDR3 runs 13 residues. V shed 4 bases and J shed 0 bases, with 6 bases lying between them. The CDR3 DNA follows: TGTGCCAGCAGTTGGCGTATGAACACTGAAGCTTTCTTT. It encodes CASSWRMNTEAFF.

This clonotype was detected ten times or more. The V gene is TRBV19, the J gene TRBJ2-1, with 9 bases that match TRBD2. The V segment lost 7 bases and the J segment 1 base; nucleotides outside the gene matches: 5. The CDR3 runs 15 residues. Germline CDR1 LNHDA, CDR2 SQIVND (reference sequence). The CDR3: CASTRAGGSYNEQFF. CDR3 coding DNA: TGTGCCAGTACCCGAGCGGGGGGATCCTACAATGAGCAGTTCTTC.

This clonotype was observed at least ten times. The chain carries TRBV7-9 and TRBJ2-1, with 7 bases fitting TRBD2. The CDR3 extends over 14 amino acids. CDR1 and CDR2 from the germline V gene are SEHNR and FQNEAQ (reference sequence). Trimming cost V 5 bases and J 5 bases; bases outside gene matches: 6. This CDR3 is CASSPRTSDNEQFF. As DNA, the CDR3 is TGTGCCAGCAGCCCAAGGACTAGTGACAATGAGCAGTTCTTC.